This entry lists 20 T cell receptor beta chains sequenced from one sample in a study of blood T cell repertoires in COVID-19. The data were produced by immunoSEQ multiplex PCR, yet TCRdb's version contains in-frame clones alone and is incomplete. The data contain 190,000 or so clones, roughly 87% of them seen just once; the ten biggest clones take up approximately 10%. The specimen sequenced was PBMCs or T cells enriched from blood (not recorded which). Receptors were obtained from a man between 18 and 29 years old with acute COVID-19.

This chain links TRBV15 with TRBJ2-2; D remains ambiguous. Germline values: CDR1 LNHNV, CDR2 YYDKDF (reference sequence). There are 14 residues in the CDR3. Trimming took 1 base from V and 6 from J, leaving 9 bases between them. The CDR3 coding sequence is TGTGCCACCAGCAGAGCTGAGGTGGCCGGGGAGCTGTTTTTT. Amino acids: CATSRAEVAGELFF.

This chain uses TRBV27 with TRBJ2-1, with 12 bases lining up with TRBD1. Germline values: CDR1 MNHEY, CDR2 SMNVEV (reference sequence). V was pared by 5 bases and J by 9 bases, with 8 bases of the junction left unmatched. The CDR3 consists of 15 residues. CDR3 in DNA: TGTGCCAGCAGTCGGGCGGGACAGGGGGCTGGTGAGCAGTTCTTC. As protein: CASSRAGQGAGEQFF.

The chain's CDR3 is CASSFVRGAGQPQHF. The DNA for the CDR3 is TGTGCCAGCAGTTTCGTCCGGGGGGCGGGTCAGCCCCAGCATTTT. This chain uses TRBV27 with TRBJ1-5; perhaps TRBD1 as D (6 bases). This CDR3 comprises 15 residues. V dropped 3 bases and J dropped 6 bases, with 15 bases sitting between them. Germline V gene sequence: CDR1 MNHEY, CDR2 SMNVEV (reference sequence).

V is TRBV11-2 and J is TRBJ2-2, with 8 bases identical to TRBD2. Germline V CDR1 and CDR2: SGHAT, FQNNGV. V lost 0 bases, J lost 6 bases, and 6 bases stayed unmatched. The CDR3 has 16 amino acids. CDR3 amino acids: CASSLEGGRPAGELFF. DNA of the CDR3: TGTGCCAGCAGCTTAGAGGGCGGGAGGCCTGCCGGGGAGCTGTTTTTT.

The J gene is TRBJ2-7, the V gene TRBV7-6, with TRBD1 identical over 11 bases. CDR3 size: 17 residues. Per germline, CDR1 SGHVS and CDR2 FNYEAQ. After removal of 4 bases from V and 3 bases from J, the junction contained 11 bases not matched to a gene. The CDR3 region has the DNA TGTGCCAGCAGCTCTCAACCCGGGACAGGGGGAAACTACGAGCAGTACTTC. The encoded protein is CASSSQPGTGGNYEQYF.

The chain uses TRBV7-6 and TRBJ2-1; possible D gene TRBD1, 5 bases. The CDR3 has 12 residues. CDR1 is SGHVS, CDR2 FNYEAQ, per germline. Trimming cost V 2 bases and J 9 bases, with 8 bases left between them. The chain's CDR3 is CASSLIRGEQFF. The CDR3 DNA reads TGTGCCAGCAGCTTAATAAGGGGTGAGCAGTTCTTC.

The chain recombines TRBV19 with TRBJ1-3, with a possible D match to TRBD1 (5 bases). V was shortened by 5 bases and J by 9 bases, with 23 bases between the two germline ends. CDR1 and CDR2 (germline): LNHDA, SQIVND (reference sequence). CDR3 length: 16 amino acids. DNA of the CDR3: TGTGCCAGTAGTGTAATAACAGGCGGCGAAAGGAGCACCATATATTTT. Protein: CASSVITGGERSTIYF.

This chain joins TRBV28 and TRBJ1-4, with D possibly matching TRBD1 (6 bases). CDR1 is MDHEN and CDR2 is SYDVKM in the germline V gene. CDR3 length: 17 amino acids. Trimming stripped 2 bases from V and 7 bases from J, with 20 bases between. The CDR3 loop is CASSLKQGRDPSEKLFF. In DNA form, the CDR3 reads TGTGCCAGCAGTTTAAAACAGGGAAGGGACCCGAGTGAAAAACTGTTTTTT.

The rearrangement joins TRBV3-1 (or the pseudogene TRBV3-2) to TRBJ2-7, with D possibly being TRBD2 (6 bases). V gave up 1 base and J gave up 2 bases, with 9 bases separating them. Germline CDR1 and CDR2: LGHDT and YNNKEL (reference sequence). The CDR3 spans 14 residues. In nucleotides, the CDR3 is TGTGCCAGCAGCCAAGGCGGGACCGCCTACGAGCAGTACTTC. This codes for CASSQGGTAYEQYF.

J is TRBJ1-2 and V is TRBV7-2; D unresolved. V gave up 7 bases and J gave up 0 bases, with 12 bases separating them. Germline values: CDR1 SGHTA, CDR2 FQGNSA. The CDR3 is 14 residues long. This chain's CDR3 is CASTGGPSNYGYTF. The CDR3, as DNA: TGTGCCAGCACCGGAGGACCCTCTAACTATGGCTACACCTTC.

V is TRBV4-2 and J is TRBJ2-1, with D maybe TRBD2 (6 bases). With 0 bases removed from V and 0 bases from J, the gap between germline ends came to 9 bases. The CDR3 has 16 amino acids. Germline lookup yields CDR1 LGHNA and CDR2 YNFKEQ. CDR3 DNA sequence: TGTGCCAGCAGCCAAGATGCGGGGAGCTCCTACAATGAGCAGTTCTTC. It codes for CASSQDAGSSYNEQFF.

The V gene is TRBV2, the J gene TRBJ1-2; TRBD1 might be the D (5 bases). In germline, CDR1 is SNHLY, CDR2 FYNNEI. Trimming removed 1 base from V and 0 bases from J, with 9 bases in between. This CDR3 region has 15 residues. The CDR3 is CASSEGAGTNYGYTF. The CDR3, as DNA: TGTGCCAGCAGTGAAGGGGCAGGGACTAACTATGGCTACACCTTC.

The chain recombines TRBV6-2 or TRBV6-3 with TRBJ2-7; 12 nucleotides match TRBD2. V shed 4 bases and J 0 bases; nucleotides not matched to a gene: 4. The CDR3 is made up of 16 amino acids. Germline assignment: CDR1 MNHEY and CDR2 SVGEGT. CDR3 bases: TGTGCCAGCAGTTCGCTAGCGGGAGGGAGCTCCTACGAGCAGTACTTC. Its protein is CASSSLAGGSSYEQYF.

The chain carries TRBV27 and TRBJ2-1; TRBD1 might be the D (6 bases). The length of the CDR3 is 15 residues. The V and J ends lost 2 bases and 0 bases respectively, with 8 bases between them. Germline CDR1 is MNHEY and CDR2 is SMNVEV (reference sequence). The CDR3 DNA sequence: TGTGCCAGCAGTTTAGGACAGACCTCCTACAATGAGCAGTTCTTC. Its protein product is CASSLGQTSYNEQFF.

This clone was seen only once. The chain links TRBV14 to TRBJ1-1, with D perhaps matching TRBD1 (6 bases). This CDR3 is 13 amino acids long. V dropped 4 bases and J dropped 6 bases, with 12 bases sitting between them. Per germline, CDR1 SGHDN and CDR2 FVKESK. In DNA form, the CDR3 reads TGTGCCAGCAGCCCCGGGACACCCGCTGAAGCTTTCTTT. Amino acid sequence: CASSPGTPAEAFF.

This sequence joins TRBV12-3 or TRBV12-4 and TRBJ2-3; the D gene is possibly TRBD2 (6 bases). Trimming pared 6 bases from V and 6 bases from J, leaving 13 bases between. This CDR3 contains 13 residues. The CDR3 here is CASRRGGADTQYF. The CDR3 DNA reads as TGTGCCAGCAGGCGGGGTGGGGCGGATACGCAGTATTTT.

Comments on this clone: Other nucleotide sequences from this sample produce the same CDR3. The rearrangement joins TRBV19 to TRBJ2-7; D might be TRBD2 (6 bases). Trimming took 3 bases from V and 0 from J, leaving 9 bases between them. The CDR3 covers 14 residues. From germline, CDR1 is LNHDA and CDR2 SQIVND (reference sequence). CDR3 region: CASSMTGSSYEQYF. The CDR3 DNA is TGTGCCAGTAGTATGACCGGGAGCTCCTACGAGCAGTACTTC.

This clone was found once. Its ends do not fully match the called genes, so a read error is possible. V and J are TRBV7-7 and TRBJ2-2, with TRBD2 matching over 11 bases. There are 20 residues in the CDR3. Germline CDR1 and CDR2: SSHAT and FNYEAQ (reference sequence). CDR3 amino acids: CASSLRPSGRYEVNTGELFF. The DNA of the CDR3 is TGTGCTAGCAGCTTAAGGCCTAGCGGGAGGTACGAGGTTAACACCGGGGAGCTGTTTTTT. Drawing the rest from reference TRBV7-7 and TRBJ2-2, the complete variable domain is GAGVSQSPRYKVTKRGQDVTLRCDPISSHATLYWYQQALGQGPEFLTYFNYEAQPDKSGLPSDRFSAERPEGSISTLTIQRTEQRDSAMYRCASSLRPSGRYEVNTGELFFGEGSRLTVL.

This sequence joins TRBV28 and TRBJ1-5, with TRBD1 identical over 9 bases. The CDR3 runs to 15 residues. Germline CDR1 MDHEN, CDR2 SYDVKM. The J segment lost 1 base and the V segment lost 6 bases, leaving 4 bases of the junction unmatched. The CDR3: CASRLDRGSNQPQHF. DNA for the CDR3: TGTGCCAGCAGGTTGGACAGGGGAAGCAATCAGCCCCAGCATTTT.

This clone has a single count. CDR3 loop: CASSLWQGETDTQYF. The CDR3 bases are TGTGCCAGCAGCTTGTGGCAGGGGGAGACAGATACGCAGTATTTT. V usage is TRBV11-3 and J usage is TRBJ2-3; TRBD1 matches at 7 bases. The V gene's germline CDR1 is SGHNT and CDR2 YENEEA. With 3 bases clipped from V and 3 bases from J, the junction kept 6 bases outside the gene matches. There are 15 residues in the CDR3. Looking up the rest from reference TRBV11-3 and TRBJ2-3 gives the full variable domain: EAGVVQSPRYKIIEKKQPVAFWCNPISGHNTLYWYLQNLGQGPELLIRYENEEAVDDSQLPKDRFSAERLKGVDSTLKIQPAELGDSAVYLCASSLWQGETDTQYFGPGTRLTVL.